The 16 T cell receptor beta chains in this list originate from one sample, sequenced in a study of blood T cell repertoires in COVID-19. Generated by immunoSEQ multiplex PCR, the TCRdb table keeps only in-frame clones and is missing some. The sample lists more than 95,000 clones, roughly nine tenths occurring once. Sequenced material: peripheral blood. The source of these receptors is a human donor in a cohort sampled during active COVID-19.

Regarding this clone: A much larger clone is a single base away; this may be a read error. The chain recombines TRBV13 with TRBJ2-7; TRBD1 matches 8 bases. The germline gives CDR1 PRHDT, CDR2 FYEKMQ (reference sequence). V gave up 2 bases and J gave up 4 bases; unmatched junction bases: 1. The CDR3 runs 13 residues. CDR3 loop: CASSLQGAYEQYF. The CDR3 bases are TGTGCCAGCAGCTTACAGGGGGCATACGAGCAGTACTTC.

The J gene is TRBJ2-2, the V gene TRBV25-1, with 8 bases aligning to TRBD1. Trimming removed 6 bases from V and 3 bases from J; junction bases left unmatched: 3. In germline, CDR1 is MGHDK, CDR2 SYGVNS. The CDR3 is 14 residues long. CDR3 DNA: TGTGCCAGCAGACAGGGGGTGTACACCGGGGAGCTGTTTTTT. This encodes CASRQGVYTGELFF.

The CDR3 sequence: CASSENPTVSPLHF. The DNA of the CDR3 is TGTGCCAGCAGCGAGAACCCGACAGTTTCACCCCTCCACTTT. This chain joins TRBV9 and TRBJ1-6; TRBD1 is a possible D gene (5 bases). V was trimmed by 3 bases and J by 9 bases, leaving 13 bases between them. Germline values: CDR1 SGDLS, CDR2 YYNGEE. The CDR3 covers 14 residues.

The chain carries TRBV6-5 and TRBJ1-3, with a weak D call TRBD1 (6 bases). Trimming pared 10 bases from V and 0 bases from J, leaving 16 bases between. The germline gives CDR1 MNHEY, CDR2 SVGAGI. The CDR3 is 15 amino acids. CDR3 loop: CATPGGPHSGNTIYF. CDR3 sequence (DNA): TGTGCCACACCGGGGGGCCCGCACTCTGGAAACACCATATATTTT.

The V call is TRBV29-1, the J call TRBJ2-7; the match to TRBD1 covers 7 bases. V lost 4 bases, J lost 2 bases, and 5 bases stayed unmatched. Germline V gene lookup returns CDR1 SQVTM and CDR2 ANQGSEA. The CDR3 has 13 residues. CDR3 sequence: CSVAGTVTYEQYF. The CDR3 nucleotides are TGCAGCGTTGCCGGGACAGTGACCTACGAGCAGTACTTC.

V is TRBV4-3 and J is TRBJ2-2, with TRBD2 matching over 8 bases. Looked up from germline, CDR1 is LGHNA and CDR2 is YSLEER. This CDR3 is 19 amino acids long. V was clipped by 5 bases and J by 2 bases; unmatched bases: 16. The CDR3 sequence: CASSSRTSRTHHNTGELFF. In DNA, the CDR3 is TGCGCCAGCAGCTCTCGGACTAGCCGAACCCACCACAACACCGGGGAGCTGTTTTTT.

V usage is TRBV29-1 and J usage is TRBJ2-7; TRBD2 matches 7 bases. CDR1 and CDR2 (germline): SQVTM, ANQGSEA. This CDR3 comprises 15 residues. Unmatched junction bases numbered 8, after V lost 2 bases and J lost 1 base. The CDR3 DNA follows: TGCAGCGTTGAAATCGCGGGGGAGGAGTCCTACGAGCAGTACTTC. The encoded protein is CSVEIAGEESYEQYF.

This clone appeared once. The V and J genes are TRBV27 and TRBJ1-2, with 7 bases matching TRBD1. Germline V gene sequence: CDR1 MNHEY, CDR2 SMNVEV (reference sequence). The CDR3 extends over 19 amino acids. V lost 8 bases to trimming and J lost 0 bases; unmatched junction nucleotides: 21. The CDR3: CASSPLTANDRAANYGYTF. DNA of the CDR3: TGTGCCAGCTCCCCTCTTACCGCCAATGACAGGGCAGCTAACTATGGCTACACCTTC.

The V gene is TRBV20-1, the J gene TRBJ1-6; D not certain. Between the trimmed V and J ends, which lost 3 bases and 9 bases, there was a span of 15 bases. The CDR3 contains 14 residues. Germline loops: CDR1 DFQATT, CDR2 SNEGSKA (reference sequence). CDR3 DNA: TGCAGTGCTAGTCCGGGCGGGGAGAGTTCACCCCTCCACTTT. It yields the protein CSASPGGESSPLHF.

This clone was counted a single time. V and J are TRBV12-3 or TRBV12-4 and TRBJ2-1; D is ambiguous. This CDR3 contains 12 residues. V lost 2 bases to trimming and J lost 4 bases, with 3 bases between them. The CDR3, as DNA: TGTGCCAGCAGTTTATCTTACAATGAGCAGTTCTTC. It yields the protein CASSLSYNEQFF.

In DNA form, the CDR3 reads TGCAGTGCTCCTCGGACATTGGAGCAGTTCTTC. It translates to CSAPRTLEQFF. This chain joins TRBV20-1 and TRBJ2-1; D is possibly TRBD1 (5 bases). Trimming removed 5 bases from V and 10 bases from J, with 12 bases in between. The CDR3 covers 11 residues. In germline, CDR1 is DFQATT, CDR2 SNEGSKA (reference sequence).

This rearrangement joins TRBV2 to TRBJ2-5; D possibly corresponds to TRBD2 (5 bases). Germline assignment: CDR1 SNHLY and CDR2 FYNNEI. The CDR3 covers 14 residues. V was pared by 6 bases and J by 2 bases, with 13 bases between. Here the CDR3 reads CASRDSVWQETQYF. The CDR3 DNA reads TGTGCCAGCAGGGATAGCGTATGGCAAGAGACCCAGTACTTC. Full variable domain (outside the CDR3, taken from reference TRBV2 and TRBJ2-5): EPEVTQTPSHQVTQMGQEVILRCVPISNHLYFYWYRQILGQKVEFLVSFYNNEISEKSEIFDDQFSVERPDGSNFTLKIRSTKLEDSAMYFCASRDSVWQETQYFGPGTRLLVL.

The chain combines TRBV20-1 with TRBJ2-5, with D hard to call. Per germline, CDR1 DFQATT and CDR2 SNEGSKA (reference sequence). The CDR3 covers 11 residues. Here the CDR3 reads CSAREIETQYF. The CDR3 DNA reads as TGCAGCGCGCGAGAGATTGAGACCCAGTACTTC.

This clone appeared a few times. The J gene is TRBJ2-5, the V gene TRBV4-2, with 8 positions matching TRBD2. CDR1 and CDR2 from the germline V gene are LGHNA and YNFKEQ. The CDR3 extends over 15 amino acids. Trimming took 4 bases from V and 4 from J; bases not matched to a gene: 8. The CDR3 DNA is TGTGCCAGCAGCCCCCGGGGGGGGGAGGGAGAGACCCAGTACTTC. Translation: CASSPRGGEGETQYF.

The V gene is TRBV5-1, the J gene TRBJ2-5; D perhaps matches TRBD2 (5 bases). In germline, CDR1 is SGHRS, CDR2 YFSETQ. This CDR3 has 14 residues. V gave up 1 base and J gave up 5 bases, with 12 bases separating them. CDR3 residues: CASSLHPSSETQYF. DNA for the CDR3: TGCGCCAGCAGCTTGCATCCTAGCTCGGAGACCCAGTACTTC.

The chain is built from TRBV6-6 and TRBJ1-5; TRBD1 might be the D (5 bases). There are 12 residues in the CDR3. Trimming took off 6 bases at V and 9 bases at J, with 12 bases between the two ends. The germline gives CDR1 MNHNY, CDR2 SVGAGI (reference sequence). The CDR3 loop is CASSPGQGPQHF. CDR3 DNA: TGTGCCAGCAGCCCAGGGCAAGGGCCCCAGCATTTT.